This T cell receptor (beta chain) was profiled in a study of blood T cell repertoires in COVID-19. At the level of the study: Acute and convalescent COVID-19 specimens originated in the United States, Italy and Spain.

In germline, CDR1 is WNHNN, CDR2 SYGVQD (reference sequence). The CDR3 contains 14 residues. The ends lost 3 bases at V and 10 bases at J; junction bases unmatched: 10. Per the original data handling: Amplified reference gene primers provided the basis for estimating nucleated cell counts. Data came from immunoSEQ multiplex PCR; TCRdb stores just in-frame clones and leaves some out. Clone size and V and J calls were adopted from that table, with D and trimming inferred from the DNA. The data show some 180,000 clones, roughly nine tenths seen once. The chain is built from TRBV10-1 and TRBJ1-1; 8 nucleotides match TRBD1. The sequencing input was peripheral blood. This TCR came from a man aged 65 to 85 with active or convalescent COVID-19. DNA of the CDR3: TGCGCCAGCAGTGATAGGGGCAGGGGGCTTGGAGCTTTCTTT. Translation gives CASSDRGRGLGAFF.